Below, 8 T cell receptor beta chains from the same sample are listed, as sequenced in a study of Graves' ophthalmopathy and Graves' hyperthyroidism. RNA transcripts yielded amplified TCR beta CDR3 regions. HTBI-primed first-round RT-PCR preceded second-round multiplex PCR. TCRdb re-analysed the multiplex PCR reads in MiXCR, keeping a single row per CDR3 protein. This sample carries 680,000 or so distinct CDR3 sequences, 22% of them seen once, and the ten largest clones take around 6.5%. The sequenced sample consisted of peripheral blood. All receptors derive from a woman under 30 with stable Graves' hyperthyroidism. Some clones in this sample may be carry-over from other donors' samples.

This clonotype occurred a few times. The chain has TRBV2 and TRBJ2-3; D ambiguous. The V and J ends lost 4 bases and 5 bases respectively, with 10 bases between them. Per germline, CDR1 SNHLY and CDR2 FYNNEI. The CDR3 spans 13 residues. CDR3 amino acids: CASSATHKDTQYF. The CDR3 nucleotides read TGTGCCAGCAGTGCCACCCACAAAGATACGCAGTATTTT.

A word on this clonotype: The junction and the germline gene differ at one end; a read error may be behind it. This rearrangement joins TRBV4-1 to TRBJ2-4, with 7 bases matching TRBD2. Germline CDR1 reads MGHRA; CDR2 reads YSYEKL. The length of the CDR3 is 18 residues. CDR3 loop: CASSQGVGRGSNKNMQYF. The CDR3, as DNA: TGCGCCAGCAGCCAAGGAGTGGGGCGGGGGTCAAACAAAAACATGCAGTACTTC.

This clonotype was seen a handful of times. The V gene is TRBV27, the J gene TRBJ1-1, with TRBD1 matching over 8 bases. The CDR3 consists of 13 residues. Germline trimming cut 6 bases from V and 6 bases from J; bases unmatched to any gene: 6. Germline V gives CDR1 MNHEY, CDR2 SMNVEV (reference sequence). Written as DNA, the CDR3 is TGTGCCAGCAGCTCACAGGGGGGACCTGAAGCTTTCTTT. The encoded protein is CASSSQGGPEAFF.

CDR3 amino acids: CVCSEAWLGTDTQYF. The CDR3 DNA follows: TGTGTCTGCAGTGAAGCCTGGCTGGGGACAGATACGCAGTATTTT. V is TRBV6-1 and J is TRBJ2-3; no clear D. Germline CDR1 is MNHNS and CDR2 is SASEGT. This CDR3 comprises 15 residues.

This clonotype appeared a few times. V gene TRBV6-1 combines with J gene TRBJ2-7; 7 bases map to TRBD1. CDR1 MNHNS and CDR2 SASEGT come from the germline V gene. CDR3 length: 14 residues. J lost 2 bases, V lost 5 bases, and 6 bases had no gene match. Written as DNA, the CDR3 is TGTGCCAGCAGTCCCGGGACAGCACCCTACGAGCAGTACTTC. It is translated as CASSPGTAPYEQYF.

At least ten counts were recorded for this clonotype. The chain joins TRBV2 to TRBJ1-5, with 7 positions matching TRBD1. V shed 5 bases and J 6 bases; nucleotides not matched to a gene: 7. Germline V gives CDR1 SNHLY, CDR2 FYNNEI. The CDR3 covers 14 residues. The CDR3 DNA follows: TGTGCCAGCAGTCCAACAGGGGTGAGTCAGCCCCAGCATTTT. This codes for CASSPTGVSQPQHF.

This clonotype was observed a handful of times. This likely comes from a read error, as the CDR3 has no conserved phenylalanine or tryptophan at its end. The rearrangement joins TRBV28 to TRBJ1-5; D unresolved. This CDR3 is built from 14 residues. Germline lookup yields CDR1 MDHEN and CDR2 SYDVKM. The CDR3: CAGSTPSDSQPQHV. CDR3 DNA: TGTGCCGGCAGCACCCCGAGCGATAGTCAGCCCCAGCATGTT.

This clonotype was seen repeatedly, ten times or more. The CDR3 bases are TGTGCCAGCAGCTTAGCGTTCCTAGCGGGGGGCCCCACTGCCTACGAGCAGTACTTC. Residues: CASSLAFLAGGPTAYEQYF. The V call is TRBV7-9, the J call TRBJ2-7, with 11 bases identical to TRBD2. This CDR3 comprises 19 residues. In germline, CDR1 is SEHNR, CDR2 FQNEAQ (reference sequence). Trimming removed 0 bases from V and 2 bases from J; junction bases left unmatched: 12. The variable domain in full, with the rest retrieved from reference TRBV7-9 and TRBJ2-7, is DTGVSQNPRHKITKRGQNVTFRCDPISEHNRLYWYRQTLGQGPEFLTYFQNEAQLEKSRLLSDRFSAERPKGSFSTLEIQRTEQGDSAMYLCASSLAFLAGGPTAYEQYFGPGTRLTVT.